The source of this T cell receptor (beta chain) is a study of blood T cell repertoires in COVID-19. In the study overall: Sources were T cells, B-cell-depleted T cells, or PBMCs; the material itself was cDNA or gDNA.

The V segment lost 5 bases and the J segment 1 base; nucleotides outside the gene matches: 3. There are 14 residues in the CDR3. In germline, CDR1 is SGHRS, CDR2 YFSETQ. How the authors handled the data: For nucleated cells, counts were estimated from reference gene primer amplification. TCRdb's table, derived via immunoSEQ multiplex PCR, lists solely in-frame clones and lacks some. That table gives V, J and clone size, and the DNA gave D and trimming. This sample has under 200,000 clones, with around 84% found just once. The receptor was derived from a woman between 65 and 79 years old with COVID-19, enrolled during active disease. Sequencing input: peripheral blood. The chain uses TRBV5-1 and TRBJ2-3; TRBD1 agrees at 8 bases. CDR3 amino acids: CASRPDRGTDTQYF. The CDR3 nucleotides read TGCGCCAGCAGACCGGACAGGGGCACAGATACGCAGTATTTT.